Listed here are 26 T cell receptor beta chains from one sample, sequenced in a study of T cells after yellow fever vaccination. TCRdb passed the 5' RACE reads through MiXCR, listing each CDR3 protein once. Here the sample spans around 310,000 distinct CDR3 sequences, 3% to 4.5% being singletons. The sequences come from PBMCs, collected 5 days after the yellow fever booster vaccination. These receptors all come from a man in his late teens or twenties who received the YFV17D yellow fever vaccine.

The CDR3 loop reads CASSQDPSSYEQYV. The CDR3 bases are TGTGCCAGCAGCCAAGATCCCAGCTCCTACGAGCAGTACGTC. The chain combines TRBV3-1 with TRBJ2-7, with D unclear. Per germline, CDR1 LGHDT and CDR2 YNNKEL (reference sequence). CDR3 length: 14 residues. Trimming shortened V by 0 bases and J by 0 bases, and 6 bases separated the two germline ends.

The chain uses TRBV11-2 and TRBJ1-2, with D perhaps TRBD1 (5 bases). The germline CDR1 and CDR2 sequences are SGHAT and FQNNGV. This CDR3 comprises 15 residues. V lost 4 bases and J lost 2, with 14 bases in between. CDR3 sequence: CASSSPRGRNYGYTF. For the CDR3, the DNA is TGTGCCAGCAGCTCCCCCCGGGGGAGGAACTATGGCTACACCTTC.

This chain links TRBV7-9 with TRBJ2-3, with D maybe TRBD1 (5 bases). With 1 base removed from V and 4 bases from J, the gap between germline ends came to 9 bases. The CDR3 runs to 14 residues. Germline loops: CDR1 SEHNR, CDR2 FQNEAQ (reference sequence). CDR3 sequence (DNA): TGTGCCAGCAGCTTAGTGGCAGGGTCAGATACGCAGTATTTT. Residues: CASSLVAGSDTQYF. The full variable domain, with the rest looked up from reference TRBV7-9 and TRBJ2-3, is DTGVSQNPRHKITKRGQNVTFRCDPISEHNRLYWYRQTLGQGPEFLTYFQNEAQLEKSRLLSDRFSAERPKGSFSTLEIQRTEQGDSAMYLCASSLVAGSDTQYFGPGTRLTVL.

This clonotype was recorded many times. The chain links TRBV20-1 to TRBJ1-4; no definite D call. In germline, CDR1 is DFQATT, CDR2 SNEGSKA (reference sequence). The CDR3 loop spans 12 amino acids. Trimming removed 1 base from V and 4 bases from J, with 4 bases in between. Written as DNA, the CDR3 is TGCAGTGCTAGAGTACTTAATGAAAAACTGTTTTTT. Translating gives CSARVLNEKLFF.

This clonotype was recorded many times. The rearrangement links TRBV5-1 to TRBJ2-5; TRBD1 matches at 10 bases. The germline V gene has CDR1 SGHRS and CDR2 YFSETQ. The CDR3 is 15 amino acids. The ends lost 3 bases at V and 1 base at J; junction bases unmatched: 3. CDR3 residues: CASSSGQGIQETQYF. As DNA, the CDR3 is TGCGCCAGCAGCTCGGGACAGGGGATCCAAGAGACCCAGTACTTC.

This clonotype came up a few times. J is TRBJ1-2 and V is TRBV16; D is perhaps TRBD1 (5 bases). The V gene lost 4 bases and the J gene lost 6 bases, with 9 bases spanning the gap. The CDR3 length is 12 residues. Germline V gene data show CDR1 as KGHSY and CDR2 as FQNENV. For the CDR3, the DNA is TGTGCCAGCAGCCCTCTGGGGGATGGCTACACCTTC. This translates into CASSPLGDGYTF.

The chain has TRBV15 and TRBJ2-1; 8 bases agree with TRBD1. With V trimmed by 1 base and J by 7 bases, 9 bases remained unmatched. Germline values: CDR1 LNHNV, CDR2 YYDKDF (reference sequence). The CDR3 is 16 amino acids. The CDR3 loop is CATSRGGDRRVNEQFF. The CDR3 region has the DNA TGTGCCACCAGCAGAGGTGGGGACAGGCGCGTAAATGAGCAGTTCTTC. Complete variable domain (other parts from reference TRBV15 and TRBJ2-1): DAMVIQNPRYQVTQFGKPVTLSCSQTLNHNVMYWYQQKSSQAPKLLFHYYDKDFNNEADTPDNFQSRRPNTSFCFLDIRSPGLGDTAMYLCATSRGGDRRVNEQFFGPGTRLTVL.

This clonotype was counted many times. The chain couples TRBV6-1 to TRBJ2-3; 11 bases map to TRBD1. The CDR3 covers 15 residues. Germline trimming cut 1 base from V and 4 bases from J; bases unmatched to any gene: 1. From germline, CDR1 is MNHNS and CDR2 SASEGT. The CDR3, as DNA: TGTGCCAGCAGTGAAGGGACAGGGGGCGCAGATACGCAGTATTTT. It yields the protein CASSEGTGGADTQYF.

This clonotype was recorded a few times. The CDR3 loop reads CASSRYRSGGYTF. The CDR3 nucleotides read TGTGCCAGCAGCCGCTACCGGAGTGGAGGCTACACCTTC. This chain connects TRBV6-5 to TRBJ1-2; D remains ambiguous. This CDR3 spans 13 amino acids. The V gene lost 6 bases and the J gene lost 8 bases, with 16 bases spanning the gap. Looked up from germline, CDR1 is MNHEY and CDR2 is SVGAGI.

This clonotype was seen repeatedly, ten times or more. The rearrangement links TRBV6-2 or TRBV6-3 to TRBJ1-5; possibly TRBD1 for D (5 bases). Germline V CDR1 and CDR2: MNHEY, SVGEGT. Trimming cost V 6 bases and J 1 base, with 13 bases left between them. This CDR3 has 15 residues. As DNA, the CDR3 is TGTGCCAGCAGCACCCTGGGGCAGAGCAATCAGCCCCAGCATTTT. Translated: CASSTLGQSNQPQHF.

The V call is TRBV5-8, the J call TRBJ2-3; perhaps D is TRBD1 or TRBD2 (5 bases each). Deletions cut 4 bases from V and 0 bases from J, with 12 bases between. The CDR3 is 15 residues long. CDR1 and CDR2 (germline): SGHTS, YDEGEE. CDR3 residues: CASSAGTISTDTQYF. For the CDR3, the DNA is TGTGCCAGCAGCGCCGGGACGATTAGCACAGATACGCAGTATTTT.

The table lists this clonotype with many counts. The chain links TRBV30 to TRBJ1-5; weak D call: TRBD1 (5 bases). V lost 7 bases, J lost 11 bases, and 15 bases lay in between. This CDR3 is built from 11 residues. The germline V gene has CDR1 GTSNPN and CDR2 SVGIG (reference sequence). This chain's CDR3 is CAYRDGRAQHF. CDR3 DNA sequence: TGTGCCTACCGGGACGGACGAGCCCAGCATTTT.

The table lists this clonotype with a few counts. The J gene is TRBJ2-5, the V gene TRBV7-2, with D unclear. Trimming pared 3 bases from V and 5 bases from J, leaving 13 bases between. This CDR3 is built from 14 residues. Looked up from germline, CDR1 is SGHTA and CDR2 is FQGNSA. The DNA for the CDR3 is TGTGCCAGCAGCTTCCGGACCCTTAGGGAGACCCAGTACTTC. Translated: CASSFRTLRETQYF.

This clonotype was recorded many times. CDR3 in DNA: TGCGCCAGCAGCCTCCAGACAGGGACTGCGGGCTACACCTTC. It translates to CASSLQTGTAGYTF. The gene calls are TRBV4-3 and TRBJ1-2, with 7 positions matching TRBD1. Germline V CDR1 and CDR2: LGHNA, YSLEER. J lost 8 bases, V lost 4 bases, and 10 bases had no gene match. This CDR3 has 14 residues.

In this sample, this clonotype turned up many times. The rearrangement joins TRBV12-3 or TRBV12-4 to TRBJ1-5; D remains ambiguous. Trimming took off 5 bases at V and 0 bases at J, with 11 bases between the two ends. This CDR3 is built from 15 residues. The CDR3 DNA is TGTGCCAGCAGTCCGTACAGTGATAGCAATCAGCCCCAGCATTTT. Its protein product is CASSPYSDSNQPQHF.

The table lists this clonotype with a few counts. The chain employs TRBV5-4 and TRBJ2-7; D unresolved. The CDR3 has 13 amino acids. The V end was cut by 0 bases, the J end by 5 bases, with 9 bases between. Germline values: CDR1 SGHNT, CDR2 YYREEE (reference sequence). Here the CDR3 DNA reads TGTGCCAGCAGCTTGGAAGTTAACCACGAGCAGTACGTC. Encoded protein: CASSLEVNHEQYV.

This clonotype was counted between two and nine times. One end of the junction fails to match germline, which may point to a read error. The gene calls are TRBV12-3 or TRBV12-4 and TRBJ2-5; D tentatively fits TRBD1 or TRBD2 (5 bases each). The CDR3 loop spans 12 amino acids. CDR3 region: CASSVTPGTHYF. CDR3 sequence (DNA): TGTGCCAGCAGTGTAACCCCCGGGACCCACTACTTC.

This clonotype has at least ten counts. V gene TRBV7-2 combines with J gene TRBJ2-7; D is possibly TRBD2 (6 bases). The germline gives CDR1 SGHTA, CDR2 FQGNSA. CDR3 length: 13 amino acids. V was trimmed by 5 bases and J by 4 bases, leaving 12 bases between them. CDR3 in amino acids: CASSPNSGYEQYF. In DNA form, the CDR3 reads TGTGCCAGCAGCCCTAATAGCGGTTACGAGCAGTACTTC.

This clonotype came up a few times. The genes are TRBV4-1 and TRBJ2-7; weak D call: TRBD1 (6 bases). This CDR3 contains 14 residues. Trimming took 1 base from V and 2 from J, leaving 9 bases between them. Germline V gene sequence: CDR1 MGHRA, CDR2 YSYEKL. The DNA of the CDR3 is TGCGCCAGCAGCCAAGGCAGGGGCGCCTACGAGCAGTACTTC. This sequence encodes CASSQGRGAYEQYF.

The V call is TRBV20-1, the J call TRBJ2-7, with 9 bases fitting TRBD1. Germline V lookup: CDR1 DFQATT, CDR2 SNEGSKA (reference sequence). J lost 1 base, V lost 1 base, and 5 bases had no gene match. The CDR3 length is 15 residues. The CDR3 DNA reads TGCAGTGCTAGAGGTCGGACAGGGGTTTCCTACGAGCAGTACTTC. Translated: CSARGRTGVSYEQYF.

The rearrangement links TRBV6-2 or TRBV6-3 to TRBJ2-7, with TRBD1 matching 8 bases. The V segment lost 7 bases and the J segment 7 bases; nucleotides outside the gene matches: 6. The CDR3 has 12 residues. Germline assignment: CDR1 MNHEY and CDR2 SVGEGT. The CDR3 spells CASNQGAREQYF. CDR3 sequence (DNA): TGTGCCAGCAACCAGGGGGCCAGGGAGCAGTACTTC.

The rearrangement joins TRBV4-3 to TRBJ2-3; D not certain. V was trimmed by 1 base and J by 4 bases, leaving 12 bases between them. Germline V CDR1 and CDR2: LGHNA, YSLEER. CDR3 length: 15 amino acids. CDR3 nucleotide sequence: TGCGCCAGCAGCCAAGTTAGTACTGAGGCAGATACGCAGTATTTT. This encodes CASSQVSTEADTQYF.

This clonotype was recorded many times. CDR3 in amino acids: CASSQQQEGGSGANVLTF. In DNA form, the CDR3 reads TGCGCCAGCAGCCAACAGCAGGAGGGGGGCTCTGGGGCCAACGTCCTGACTTTC. This chain uses TRBV4-3 with TRBJ2-6; the D call may be TRBD1 or TRBD2 (6 bases each). This CDR3 is 18 amino acids long. The V end was cut by 2 bases, the J end by 0 bases, with 14 bases between. Germline CDR1 and CDR2: LGHNA and YSLEER.

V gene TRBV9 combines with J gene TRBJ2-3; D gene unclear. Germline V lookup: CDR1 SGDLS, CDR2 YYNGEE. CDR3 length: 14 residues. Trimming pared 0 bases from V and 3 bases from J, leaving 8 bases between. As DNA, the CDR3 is TGTGCCAGCAGCGTAGAATTGCAAACAGATACGCAGTATTTT. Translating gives CASSVELQTDTQYF.

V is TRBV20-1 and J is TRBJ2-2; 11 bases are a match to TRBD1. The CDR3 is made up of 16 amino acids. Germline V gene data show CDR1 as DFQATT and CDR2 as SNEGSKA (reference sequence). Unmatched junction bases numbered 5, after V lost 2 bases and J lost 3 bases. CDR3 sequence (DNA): TGCAGTGCTAGATTGGGACAGGGGGGATACACCGGGGAGCTGTTTTTT. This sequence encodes CSARLGQGGYTGELFF.

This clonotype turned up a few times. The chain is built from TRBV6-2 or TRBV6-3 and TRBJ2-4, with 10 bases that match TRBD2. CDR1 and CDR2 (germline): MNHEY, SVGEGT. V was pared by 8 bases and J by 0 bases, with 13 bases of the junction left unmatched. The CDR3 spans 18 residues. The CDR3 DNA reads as TGTGCCAGCCTCGAAAGGACTAGCGGACCTATAGCCAAAAACATTCAGTACTTC. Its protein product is CASLERTSGPIAKNIQYF.